This T cell receptor (beta chain) was sequenced during a study of CD8 T cells in Susac syndrome. Findings and caveats of the study: The study acknowledged a relatively small number of individuals in its TCR sequencing and HLA analysis.

The authors reverse transcribed about 0.5 to 1 ug RNA with random hexamers. Via MiXCR, TCRdb re-called the immunoSEQ multiplex PCR reads, giving one row per CDR3 protein. The data contain 150,000 to 160,000 distinct CDR3 sequences, 94% of them singletons. Details on this clonotype: What it recognizes is unknown.

Sequenced input: CD8+ T cells from PBMCs. This TCR was sampled from a human donor with multiple sclerosis.

The CDR3 sequence is CASSQGKRGAEETQYF. The CDR3 nucleotides read TGTGCCAGCAGCCAAGGGAAGCGGGGGGCTGAGGAGACCCAGTACTTC. V is TRBV3-1 and J is TRBJ2-5, with 9 nucleotides matching TRBD2. CDR1 LGHDT and CDR2 YNNKEL come from the germline V gene (reference sequence). The ends lost 1 base at V and 5 bases at J; junction bases unmatched: 8. This CDR3 has 16 residues.